The sample holds a few counts of the clone carrying this TCR beta chain. The target antigen is unknown. This sample stems from a study of T-cell memory formation after mild COVID-19. The CDR3 covers 14 residues. Looked up from germline, CDR1 is DFQATT and CDR2 is SNEGSKA (reference sequence). General study findings and limits: Day 15 to 85 contracting clones showed balanced CD4/CD8; later expanders leaned CD4+. Some clones that responded were present in memory (sampled pre-infection), which suggests cross-reactive memory joined.

Constant-segment-primed 5'RACE gave TCR alpha and TCR beta cDNA libraries with sample barcodes and UMIs. One entry per CDR3 protein, called by TCRdb with MiXCR from the 5' RACE reads. The repertoire holds 400,000 to 550,000 distinct CDR3 sequences, with 20% to 25% as singletons. Sequenced: PBMCs or a T cell subset sorted from them (not recorded which). The J gene is TRBJ1-5, the V gene TRBV20-1, with TRBD1 matching over 7 bases. This clonotype originated in an adult woman who had mild COVID-19 (a few samples of this study predate the infection). Cell type and time point are not known. The CDR3 DNA is TGCAGCGGGGCCAGGGGGACTAGGGGACAGCCCCAGCATTTT. As protein: CSGARGTRGQPQHF.